The clone carrying this TCR beta chain was seen a few times. This CDR3 has 14 residues. From germline, CDR1 is MNHNS and CDR2 SASEGT. The ends were cut back, 1 base at V and 4 bases at J, with 8 bases in the middle. TCRdb fed the RT-PCR reads into MiXCR, producing one record per CDR3 protein. The repertoire holds almost 700,000 distinct CDR3 sequences, with 13% to 15% as singletons. Input material: memory CD4+ T cells from blood. The V gene is TRBV6-1, the J gene TRBJ2-1, with D unresolved. This TCR came from a female donor in good health, serving as a healthy control. This chain's CDR3 is CASSEVPRYNEQFF. Here the CDR3 DNA reads TGTGCCAGCAGTGAAGTACCTAGATACAATGAGCAGTTCTTC.